The 25 T cell receptor beta chains given below trace back to one sample, sequenced in a study of Ad26.COV2.S vaccination and SARS-CoV-2 variants. Documented treatment: some 20 received Ad26.COV2.S at low or high dose, single or two shots; roughly 5 received placebo; per-sample allocation not given. Day 63 after the first vaccine or placebo injection was the time point for sampling. Libraries were prepared by immunoSEQ multiplex PCR; TCRdb keeps only in-frame clonotypes and omits some of them. This sample has fewer than 400,000 clones; 70% to 90% occur once, and the top ten carry roughly 3.2%. The input for sequencing was peripheral blood, taken in a trial of Ad26.COV2.S vaccine versus placebo. The source of these receptors is a person between 18 and 60 years old who received the Ad26.COV2.S COVID-19 vaccine or a placebo.

The V and J genes are TRBV5-1 and TRBJ1-1; D gene unclear. Trimming removed 1 base at V and 1 base at J, with 8 bases between. The CDR3 is 14 amino acids. The germline V gene encodes CDR1 SGHRS and CDR2 YFSETQ. The DNA for the CDR3 is TGCGCCAGCAGCTTGTCGGGGTCGAACACTGAAGCTTTCTTT. Translating gives CASSLSGSNTEAFF.

The rearrangement joins TRBV11-2 to TRBJ1-1, with 8 positions matching TRBD1. The ends lost 3 bases at V and 8 bases at J; junction bases unmatched: 5. Germline assignment: CDR1 SGHAT and CDR2 FQNNGV. The CDR3 spans 13 residues. The CDR3 spells CASSFRTGREAFF. The CDR3 nucleotides read TGTGCCAGCAGCTTTAGGACAGGGCGGGAAGCTTTCTTT.

This chain uses TRBV6-5 with TRBJ2-3, with D perhaps matching TRBD1 (5 bases). Germline-derived CDR1 and CDR2 are MNHEY and SVGAGI. Trimming removed 7 bases at V and 1 base at J, with 15 bases between. The CDR3 is 15 residues long. CDR3 amino acids: CASIRQLVGTDTQYF. The CDR3 DNA reads TGTGCCAGCATAAGACAGCTTGTGGGCACAGATACGCAGTATTTT.

This sequence joins TRBV21-1 and TRBJ2-5; TRBD1 is taken as the D call from the table, unchecked against the DNA. TRBV21-1 is a pseudogene segment. The CDR3 has 16 amino acids. The CDR3: CASSKDWQGPQETQYF. The CDR3, as DNA: TGTGCCAGCAGCAAAGATTGGCAGGGCCCCCAAGAGACCCAGTACTTC.

The chain uses TRBV4-1 and TRBJ1-1; TRBD1 matches 7 bases. CDR1 is MGHRA and CDR2 is YSYEKL in the germline V gene. The CDR3 has 15 amino acids. The V and J ends lost 1 base and 4 bases, in that order; junction bases with no gene match: 6. Written as DNA, the CDR3 is TGCGCCAGCAGCCAAGGTTCTCACAGGGGCACTGAAGCTTTCTTT. Amino acids: CASSQGSHRGTEAFF.

The J gene is TRBJ1-6, the V gene TRBV2; D not resolved. With 2 bases removed from V and 10 bases from J, the gap between germline ends came to 15 bases. Germline V gene data show CDR1 as SNHLY and CDR2 as FYNNEI. The CDR3 sequence is 15 residues long. CDR3 amino acids: CASSELAPENSPLHF. CDR3 DNA: TGTGCCAGCAGTGAATTGGCGCCCGAGAACTCACCCCTCCACTTT.

This chain connects TRBV11-2 to TRBJ2-5, with 9 bases matching TRBD2. The CDR3 loop spans 14 amino acids. Germline assignment: CDR1 SGHAT and CDR2 FQNNGV. Trimming removed 5 bases from V and 5 bases from J; junction bases left unmatched: 6. The CDR3 coding sequence is TGTGCCAGCAGCCAGACTAGCGGCGGGGAGACCCAGTACTTC. This translates into CASSQTSGGETQYF.

This clone is a singleton in its sample. The chain has TRBV19 and TRBJ2-7; D gene unclear. The CDR3 has 15 residues. CDR1 is LNHDA and CDR2 is SQIVND in the germline V gene (reference sequence). The V and J ends lost 5 bases and 7 bases respectively, with 21 bases between them. CDR3 amino acids: CASSSGPQPEQEQYF. CDR3 coding DNA: TGTGCCAGTAGTTCCGGTCCCCAACCTGAGCAGGAGCAGTACTTC.

V gene TRBV4-1 combines with J gene TRBJ1-6; 7 bases agree with TRBD1. Trimming at V came to 0 bases and at J to 12 bases, leaving 8 bases not matched to a gene. Germline CDR1 MGHRA, CDR2 YSYEKL. CDR3 length equals 15 residues. CDR3 protein: CASSQDLNRGGPLHF. The DNA for the CDR3 is TGCGCCAGCAGCCAAGATTTGAACAGGGGAGGACCCCTCCACTTT.

The V and J genes are TRBV5-4 and TRBJ1-1; 9 bases match TRBD1. The CDR3 totals 15 residues. CDR1 and CDR2 from the germline V gene are SGHNT and YYREEE (reference sequence). V gave up 4 bases and J gave up 5 bases; unmatched junction bases: 9. The CDR3 spells CASSIRQGGRTEAFF. CDR3 in DNA: TGTGCCAGCAGCATAAGACAGGGGGGAAGGACTGAAGCTTTCTTT. The complete variable domain, with remaining parts taken from reference TRBV5-4 and TRBJ1-1, reads ETGVTQSPTHLIKTRGQQVTLRCSSQSGHNTVSWYQQALGQGPQFIFQYYREEENGRGNFPPRFSGLQFPNYSSELNVNALELDDSALYLCASSIRQGGRTEAFFGQGTRLTVV.

The J gene is TRBJ2-1, the V gene TRBV19; 10 bases align to TRBD2. V was pared by 5 bases and J by 4 bases, with 5 bases of the junction left unmatched. Germline V lookup: CDR1 LNHDA, CDR2 SQIVND (reference sequence). The CDR3 totals 15 residues. The CDR3 here is CASSETSGDYNEQFF. The CDR3, as DNA: TGTGCCAGTAGTGAAACTAGCGGGGATTACAATGAGCAGTTCTTC.

V and J are TRBV9 and TRBJ1-1; 9 nucleotides line up with TRBD1. CDR3 length: 14 amino acids. Germline V gene data show CDR1 as SGDLS and CDR2 as YYNGEE. The junction had 5 bases not matched to a gene; V was cut back by 4 bases and J by 4 bases. Here the CDR3 DNA reads TGTGCCAGCAGCTCACAGGGGGCTGGCACTGAAGCTTTCTTT. Translating gives CASSSQGAGTEAFF.

This chain joins TRBV3-1 (or the pseudogene TRBV3-2) and TRBJ1-2, with D possibly TRBD1 on 5 matching bases. Trimming left V 4 bases short and J 4 bases short, with 16 bases between. The CDR3 totals 15 residues. In germline, CDR1 is LGHDT, CDR2 YNNKEL (reference sequence). CDR3 residues: CASSRQGRIPYGYTF. For the CDR3, the DNA is TGTGCCAGCAGCCGCCAGGGACGGATCCCCTATGGCTACACCTTC.

The chain combines TRBV7-2 with TRBJ2-7, with 12 nucleotides matching TRBD2. This CDR3 comprises 15 residues. J lost 2 bases, V lost 6 bases, and 5 bases had no gene match. Germline V gene data show CDR1 as SGHTA and CDR2 as FQGNSA. The CDR3 nucleotides read TGTGCCAGCAGTAAGGGACTAGCGGGTACCTACGAGCAGTACTTC. Its protein product is CASSKGLAGTYEQYF.

V and J are TRBV10-3 and TRBJ2-6; TRBD2 aligns across 11 bases. V lost 0 bases, J lost 2 bases, and 3 bases stayed unmatched. In germline, CDR1 is ENHRY, CDR2 SYGVKD. This CDR3 contains 18 residues. The CDR3 region is CAISESIAGGPGANVLTF. CDR3 sequence (DNA): TGTGCCATCAGTGAGTCAATAGCGGGGGGGCCTGGGGCCAACGTCCTGACTTTC.

The rearrangement joins TRBV7-9 to TRBJ2-1; 9 bases line up with TRBD2. J was trimmed by 6 bases and V by 10 bases; bases with no gene match: 10. This CDR3 contains 14 residues. Per the germline V gene, CDR1 is SEHNR and CDR2 is FQNEAQ (reference sequence). This CDR3 is CAIEPGLAGNEQFF. DNA of the CDR3: TGTGCCATCGAACCGGGACTAGCAGGCAATGAGCAGTTCTTC.

The V and J genes are TRBV4-1 and TRBJ2-1, with D perhaps being TRBD1 or TRBD2 (5 bases each). Trimming cost V 3 bases and J 10 bases, with 7 bases left between them. In germline, CDR1 is MGHRA, CDR2 YSYEKL. CDR3 size: 11 residues. CDR3 residues: CASSHGAEQFF. The CDR3 region has the DNA TGCGCCAGCAGCCACGGGGCGGAGCAGTTCTTC.

V is TRBV7-2 and J is TRBJ2-3, with TRBD2 matching 7 bases. This CDR3 contains 14 residues. Per germline, CDR1 SGHTA and CDR2 FQGNSA. The junction had 9 bases not matched to a gene; V was cut back by 5 bases and J by 7 bases. The CDR3 reads CASSLGGSSHTQYF. The CDR3 region has the DNA TGTGCCAGCAGCCTTGGCGGGAGCTCGCATACGCAGTATTTT.

The chain recombines TRBV15 with TRBJ2-4, with D hard to call. The CDR3 spans 18 residues. V lost 0 bases to trimming and J lost 1 base, with 16 bases between them. Germline V CDR1 and CDR2: LNHNV, YYDKDF (reference sequence). The CDR3 is CATSRDLKTDVAKNIQYF. CDR3 DNA: TGTGCCACCAGCAGAGACCTTAAGACTGATGTGGCCAAAAACATTCAGTACTTC.

The rearrangement joins TRBV27 to TRBJ1-1, with TRBD1 as a possible D gene (6 bases). V was shortened by 4 bases and J by 5 bases, with 14 bases between the two germline ends. In germline, CDR1 is MNHEY, CDR2 SMNVEV (reference sequence). The CDR3 totals 14 residues. The CDR3 region has the DNA TGTGCCAGCAGTTACGGGTTGAGGGGGACTGAAGCTTTCTTT. It is translated as CASSYGLRGTEAFF.

V is TRBV5-1 and J is TRBJ1-4; tentatively, D is TRBD1 (5 bases). With 3 bases removed from V and 5 bases from J, the gap between germline ends came to 8 bases. This CDR3 comprises 13 residues. Germline assignment: CDR1 SGHRS and CDR2 YFSETQ. The CDR3 protein is CASSSDRNEKLFF. As DNA, the CDR3 is TGCGCCAGCAGCTCCGACAGAAATGAAAAACTGTTTTTT.

The chain couples TRBV11-2 to TRBJ1-1; 9 bases are a match to TRBD1. Germline V lookup: CDR1 SGHAT, CDR2 FQNNGV. With 4 bases clipped from V and 1 base from J, the junction kept 10 bases outside the gene matches. The CDR3 covers 17 residues. The CDR3 nucleotides read TGTGCCAGCAGCTCCGCCGGGACAGGGTGGTCGAACACTGAAGCTTTCTTT. This encodes CASSSAGTGWSNTEAFF.

V gene TRBV27 combines with J gene TRBJ2-7, with TRBD2 identical over 7 bases. CDR1 is MNHEY, CDR2 SMNVEV, per germline (reference sequence). Unmatched junction bases numbered 6, after V lost 0 bases and J lost 7 bases. The CDR3 length is 14 residues. This CDR3 is CASSLSGLPREQYF. In DNA form, the CDR3 reads TGTGCCAGCAGTTTATCGGGACTACCTAGGGAGCAGTACTTC.

The chain links TRBV2 to TRBJ1-2; 7 bases are a match to TRBD1. The CDR3 runs 16 residues. V gave up 3 bases and J gave up 4 bases; unmatched junction bases: 11. The germline CDR1 and CDR2 sequences are SNHLY and FYNNEI. CDR3 residues: CASSEDYRQGAYGYTF. As DNA, the CDR3 is TGTGCCAGCAGTGAGGACTATCGACAGGGAGCCTATGGCTACACCTTC.

This chain uses TRBV5-6 with TRBJ1-6; D call uncertain. The CDR3 has 14 amino acids. V lost 3 bases, J lost 7 bases, and 11 bases lay in between. Looked up from germline, CDR1 is SGHDT and CDR2 is YYEEEE. CDR3 residues: CASSSQRRNSPLHF. As DNA, the CDR3 is TGTGCCAGCAGCTCGCAAAGACGGAATTCACCCCTCCACTTT.